The sequence of this T cell receptor beta chain was determined in a study of T-cell memory formation after mild COVID-19. Findings and caveats of the study: Clones that contracted from day 15 to 85 had balanced CD4/CD8; later expanders were CD4+ biased.

5'RACE primed from the constant segment yielded TCR alpha and TCR beta cDNA libraries bearing sample barcodes and UMIs. Each CDR3 protein is one row after TCRdb ran MiXCR on the 5' RACE reads. The sample includes more than 250,000 distinct CDR3 sequences, 15% to 20% seen only once; the top ten take more than 20%. As to this clonotype: No antigen is known for it.

CDR1 SGHTA and CDR2 FQGTGA come from the germline V gene. The CDR3 is 15 amino acids. V shed 4 bases, J shed 2 bases, and the junction held 5 bases outside the gene matches. Material: PBMCs or a T cell subset sorted from them (not recorded which). The receptor's source is a man aged 18 to 30 who had mild COVID-19 (a few samples of this study predate the infection). Cell type and time point are not known. The V and J genes are TRBV7-3 and TRBJ2-3, with 8 bases lining up with TRBD2. The CDR3 loop reads CASSSLAGYTDTQYF. CDR3 DNA: TGTGCCAGCAGCTCGTTAGCGGGGTACACAGATACGCAGTATTTT. The variable domain in full, completed from reference TRBV7-3 and TRBJ2-3, reads GAGVSQTPSNKVTEKGKYVELRCDPISGHTALYWYRQSLGQGPEFLIYFQGTGAADDSGLPNDRFFAVRPEGSVSTLKIQRTERGDSAVYLCASSSLAGYTDTQYFGPGTRLTVL.